Listed here are 30 T cell receptor beta chains from one sample, sequenced in a study of blood T cell repertoires in COVID-19. TCRdb keeps only in-frame clones here, not all; method: immunoSEQ multiplex PCR. The sample carries roughly 12,000 clones, about three quarters recorded once. Sequenced: peripheral blood. All receptors come from a human donor in a cohort sampled during active COVID-19.

The chain links TRBV3-1 (or the pseudogene TRBV3-2) to TRBJ1-1; 7 bases line up with TRBD1. The germline gives CDR1 LGHDT, CDR2 YNNKEL (reference sequence). The V and J ends lost 4 bases and 3 bases, in that order; junction bases with no gene match: 14. The CDR3 is made up of 17 amino acids. The CDR3 DNA reads as TGTGCCAGCAGCCGAGGGATGACAGGGAGAATCGACACTGAAGCTTTCTTT. It specifies CASSRGMTGRIDTEAFF.

J is TRBJ1-6 and V is TRBV4-3; tentative D call: TRBD1 (6 bases). The CDR3 has 16 amino acids. Germline V gene data show CDR1 as LGHNA and CDR2 as YSLEER. V lost 2 bases, J lost 7 bases, and 15 bases lay in between. The CDR3 reads CASSQRARTVNSPLHF. The CDR3, as DNA: TGCGCCAGCAGCCAAAGGGCCCGGACAGTCAATTCACCCCTCCACTTT.

The rearrangement links TRBV9 to TRBJ2-1, with 11 bases aligning to TRBD2. Germline loops: CDR1 SGDLS, CDR2 YYNGEE. J was trimmed by 6 bases and V by 4 bases; bases with no gene match: 6. This CDR3 contains 15 residues. CDR3 in DNA: TGTGCCAGCAGCACCGGGACTAGCGGTCCCAATGAGCAGTTCTTC. Its protein is CASSTGTSGPNEQFF.

This chain joins TRBV18 and TRBJ2-3, with D maybe TRBD1 (5 bases). V lost 1 base and J lost 4, with 9 bases in between. Germline V gives CDR1 KGHSH, CDR2 LQKENI. The CDR3 loop spans 14 amino acids. The CDR3 loop is CASSPLREPDTQYF. The CDR3 DNA follows: TGTGCCAGCTCACCACTCAGGGAACCAGATACGCAGTATTTT.

This clone is termed medium-sized. The chain joins TRBV7-2 to TRBJ2-7; D not certain. The CDR3 loop spans 12 amino acids. Trimming stripped 5 bases from V and 7 bases from J, with 12 bases between. Germline lookup yields CDR1 SGHTA and CDR2 FQGNSA. CDR3 amino acids: CASSLSPREQYF. CDR3 coding DNA: TGTGCCAGCAGCCTGAGCCCTCGGGAGCAGTACTTC.

This clone was picked up a small number of times. This chain uses TRBV29-1 with TRBJ2-7; TRBD2 might be the D (5 bases). CDR3 length: 12 amino acids. V lost 6 bases, J lost 3 bases, and 12 bases lay in between. The germline gives CDR1 SQVTM, CDR2 ANQGSEA. The CDR3 spells CSVLGLFYEQYF. The DNA of the CDR3 is TGCAGCGTCCTCGGACTCTTCTACGAGCAGTACTTC.

The chain links TRBV5-8 to TRBJ2-7; TRBD1 might be the D (5 bases). This CDR3 has 11 amino acids. Trimming stripped 9 bases from V and 8 bases from J, with 15 bases between. Looked up from germline, CDR1 is SGHTS and CDR2 is YDEGEE. The CDR3 is CATVGAVQQYF. DNA for the CDR3: TGTGCCACCGTAGGGGCCGTCCAGCAGTACTTC.

This clone has just a few counts. The genes are TRBV4-1 and TRBJ2-4; 7 nucleotides match TRBD1. After removal of 0 bases from V and 3 bases from J, the junction contained 8 bases not matched to a gene. CDR1 is MGHRA and CDR2 is YSYEKL in the germline V gene. The CDR3 is 17 residues long. The CDR3 DNA reads TGCGCCAGCAGCCAAGAGTACGGCAGGGGGAGCAAAAACATTCAGTACTTC. Translated: CASSQEYGRGSKNIQYF.

This rearrangement joins TRBV6-6 to TRBJ2-6; TRBD2 matches at 8 bases. V shed 5 bases and J 0 bases; nucleotides not matched to a gene: 9. The CDR3 runs 18 residues. CDR1 is MNHNY and CDR2 is SVGAGI in the germline V gene (reference sequence). The CDR3 loop reads CASSPQRGGSSGANVLTF. CDR3 DNA sequence: TGTGCCAGCAGTCCCCAACGGGGGGGAAGCTCTGGGGCCAACGTCCTGACTTTC.

The chain is built from TRBV7-8 and TRBJ1-2; 10 nucleotides line up with TRBD1. This CDR3 has 15 amino acids. The germline CDR1 and CDR2 sequences are SGHVS and FQNEAQ. The V and J ends lost 4 bases and 4 bases, in that order; junction bases with no gene match: 6. CDR3 protein: CASSSWDRGVYGYTF. The CDR3 DNA sequence: TGTGCCAGCAGCTCCTGGGACAGGGGCGTCTATGGCTACACCTTC. Supplemented by reference TRBV7-8 and TRBJ1-2, the full variable domain reads GAGVSQSPRYKVAKRGQDVALRCDPISGHVSLFWYQQALGQGPEFLTYFQNEAQLDKSGLPSDRFFAERPEGSVSTLKIQRTQQEDSAVYLCASSSWDRGVYGYTFGSGTRLTVV.

Remarks on this clone: A much bigger clone sits one base away, suggesting this may be a read error. The sample contains more than one DNA sequence encoding this CDR3. V gene TRBV28 combines with J gene TRBJ2-7; 10 bases fit TRBD1. The germline gives CDR1 MDHEN, CDR2 SYDVKM. Unmatched junction bases numbered 3, after V lost 3 bases and J lost 4 bases. This CDR3 comprises 14 residues. This CDR3 reads CASSFRDRGYEQYF. DNA of the CDR3: TGTGCCAGCAGTTTCCGGGACAGGGGATACGAGCAGTACTTC.

The chain has TRBV19 and TRBJ2-7, with TRBD2 matching over 7 bases. In germline, CDR1 is LNHDA, CDR2 SQIVND (reference sequence). V trimming: 9 bases; J trimming: 6 bases; junction bases outside the gene matches: 5. The CDR3 runs to 11 residues. CDR3 residues: CASGWGGEQYF. The CDR3 DNA reads as TGTGCCAGCGGGTGGGGGGGCGAGCAGTACTTC.

In DNA form, the CDR3 reads TGTGCCAGCAGACCACAGGGCGGCGTTCAGCCCCAGCATTTT. It is translated as CASRPQGGVQPQHF. The rearrangement joins TRBV2 to TRBJ1-5, with D possibly TRBD1 on 6 matching bases. Germline lookup yields CDR1 SNHLY and CDR2 FYNNEI. The CDR3 contains 14 residues. V lost 6 bases and J 6 bases, leaving 15 bases between the germline ends.

This rearrangement joins TRBV28 to TRBJ1-3; tentative D call: TRBD1 (6 bases). Germline V gene data show CDR1 as MDHEN and CDR2 as SYDVKM. The V end lost 4 bases, the J end lost 0 bases, and 13 bases lay between the germline ends. CDR3 length: 16 residues. CDR3 sequence reads: CASSSPGAYSGNTIYF. Here the CDR3 DNA reads TGTGCCAGCAGTTCGCCAGGGGCGTACTCTGGAAACACCATATATTTT. Full variable domain (missing parts from reference TRBV28 and TRBJ1-3): DVKVTQSSRYLVKRTGEKVFLECVQDMDHENMFWYRQDPGLGLRLIYFSYDVKMKEKGDIPEGYSVSREKKERFSLILESASTNQTSMYLCASSSPGAYSGNTIYFGEGSWLTVV.

The V gene is TRBV28, the J gene TRBJ1-2; TRBD1 aligns across 9 bases. This CDR3 region has 15 residues. Trimming cost V 7 bases and J 4 bases; bases outside gene matches: 10. Per germline, CDR1 MDHEN and CDR2 SYDVKM. The CDR3 sequence: CASTLRDRVGYGYTF. The CDR3 coding sequence is TGTGCCAGCACCTTAAGGGACAGGGTGGGCTATGGCTACACCTTC.

In DNA form, the CDR3 reads TGCGCCAGCAGCTTGGTTACTAGCGGGGGGCCGGTCTCCTACGAGCAGTACTTC. Residues: CASSLVTSGGPVSYEQYF. This sequence joins TRBV5-1 and TRBJ2-7; 12 bases align to TRBD2. CDR1 and CDR2 (germline): SGHRS, YFSETQ. The CDR3 contains 18 residues. Losses at the gene ends were 0 bases for V and 0 bases for J; bases not matched to a gene: 7.

This chain uses TRBV29-1 with TRBJ1-2; 7 bases are a match to TRBD1. The CDR3 is 14 residues long. The germline gives CDR1 SQVTM, CDR2 ANQGSEA. Trimming cost V 1 base and J 4 bases; bases outside gene matches: 6. In DNA form, the CDR3 reads TGCAGCGTTGAAGCCTGGGACAGCTCCTATGGCTACACCTTC. It is translated as CSVEAWDSSYGYTF.

The rearrangement joins TRBV19 to TRBJ1-2, with D possibly matching TRBD1 (5 bases). CDR1 and CDR2 from the germline V gene are LNHDA and SQIVND (reference sequence). V lost 5 bases, J lost 6 bases, and 22 bases lay in between. The CDR3 consists of 16 residues. CDR3 sequence (DNA): TGTGCCAGTAGTCCGTGGGACTTAATGGATGTAAATGGCTACACCTTC. Its protein product is CASSPWDLMDVNGYTF.

V usage is TRBV10-3 and J usage is TRBJ1-3; D is unclear. This CDR3 has 12 amino acids. Germline CDR1 ENHRY, CDR2 SYGVKD. The germline V and J ends were trimmed by 6 bases and 0 bases, with 3 bases remaining between them. The CDR3 DNA reads as TGTGCCATCAGCAACTCTGGAAACACCATATATTTT. This translates into CAISNSGNTIYF.

The chain couples TRBV29-1 to TRBJ2-7, with a tentative D call TRBD2 (6 bases). Trimming stripped 4 bases from V and 0 bases from J, with 13 bases between. Looked up from germline, CDR1 is SQVTM and CDR2 is ANQGSEA. The CDR3 sequence is 14 residues long. CDR3 bases: TGCAGCGTTGGTGGAGGGATCGCCTCCTACGAGCAGTACTTC. Amino acids: CSVGGGIASYEQYF.

The CDR3 DNA follows: TGTGCCACCAGTGCCCGAGGTGCCGGGGGCTACACCTTC. Encoded protein: CATSARGAGGYTF. The V gene is TRBV24-1, the J gene TRBJ1-2; D remains unclear. The CDR3 has 13 residues. Germline assignment: CDR1 KGHDR and CDR2 SFDVKD. Trimming left V 5 bases short and J 8 bases short, with 14 bases between.

Regarding this clone: Within the sample, other DNA sequences also encode this same CDR3. The chain couples TRBV6-5 to TRBJ2-2; tentative D call: TRBD1 (5 bases). Trimming pared 6 bases from V and 5 bases from J, leaving 7 bases between. The CDR3 covers 12 residues. Per germline, CDR1 MNHEY and CDR2 SVGAGI. The CDR3 sequence: CASRQGTGELFF. The CDR3 nucleotides read TGTGCCAGCAGGCAGGGTACCGGGGAGCTGTTTTTT.

This chain links TRBV19 with TRBJ1-4; 8 bases are a match to TRBD1. Germline CDR1 is LNHDA and CDR2 is SQIVND (reference sequence). CDR3 length: 14 residues. Germline trimming cut 8 bases from V and 7 bases from J; bases unmatched to any gene: 9. As DNA, the CDR3 is TGTGCCAGTCCCGGACAGGGCCTAGGTGAAAAACTGTTTTTT. Translation gives CASPGQGLGEKLFF.

The chain carries TRBV7-3 and TRBJ2-1; 9 bases line up with TRBD2. The V gene's germline CDR1 is SGHTA and CDR2 FQGTGA. The CDR3 contains 15 residues. V was pared by 2 bases and J by 8 bases, with 7 bases of the junction left unmatched. DNA for the CDR3: TGTGCCAGCAGCTTAGGCGGGAGGGCCGAACATGAGCAGTTCTTC. Translated, it gives CASSLGGRAEHEQFF.

This chain links TRBV19 with TRBJ2-7; TRBD1 might be the D (7 bases). The CDR3 is made up of 15 amino acids. Looked up from germline, CDR1 is LNHDA and CDR2 is SQIVND (reference sequence). Trimming removed 7 bases at V and 0 bases at J, with 16 bases between. The CDR3 nucleotides read TGTGCCAGTAAAAGGCAGGGGGGTGTCTCCTACGAGCAGTACTTC. The encoded protein is CASKRQGGVSYEQYF.

The CDR3 reads CASSPSLAGGPGPADTQYF. The CDR3 DNA is TGTGCCAGCAGCCCCTCGCTAGCGGGAGGGCCCGGCCCCGCAGATACGCAGTATTTT. This rearrangement joins TRBV11-3 to TRBJ2-3, with 12 bases that match TRBD2. After removal of 5 bases from V and 4 bases from J, the junction contained 16 bases not matched to a gene. This CDR3 is 19 amino acids long. Germline values: CDR1 SGHNT, CDR2 YENEEA.

J is TRBJ2-5 and V is TRBV30; TRBD1 aligns across 11 bases. V shed 0 bases, J shed 5 bases, and the junction held 5 bases outside the gene matches. The CDR3 has 15 amino acids. CDR1 and CDR2 (germline): GTSNPN, SVGIG (reference sequence). The CDR3 here is CAWSVGQGASETQYF. The CDR3, as DNA: TGTGCCTGGAGTGTAGGACAGGGGGCTTCGGAGACCCAGTACTTC. The variable domain in full, completed from reference TRBV30 and TRBJ2-5, reads SQTIHQWPATLVQPVGSPLSLECTVEGTSNPNLYWYRQAAGRGLQLLFYSVGIGQISSEVPQNLSASRPQDRQFILSSKKLLLSDSGFYLCAWSVGQGASETQYFGPGTRLLVL.

This clone was observed a handful of times. This chain uses TRBV19 with TRBJ1-1; 9 nucleotides agree with TRBD1. The CDR3 sequence is 17 residues long. Germline CDR1 is LNHDA and CDR2 is SQIVND (reference sequence). Trimming at V came to 3 bases and at J to 0 bases, leaving 8 bases not matched to a gene. This chain's CDR3 is CASSITGGAGMNTEAFF. CDR3 in DNA: TGTGCCAGTAGTATTACAGGGGGCGCAGGCATGAACACTGAAGCTTTCTTT.

The chain employs TRBV4-1 and TRBJ2-7; 8 bases match TRBD1. J was trimmed by 3 bases and V by 2 bases; bases with no gene match: 6. The CDR3 runs 15 residues. The germline V gene encodes CDR1 MGHRA and CDR2 YSYEKL. The CDR3 sequence: CASSQQTGAFYEQYF. CDR3 in DNA: TGCGCCAGCAGCCAACAGACAGGGGCGTTCTACGAGCAGTACTTC.

The rearrangement links TRBV18 to TRBJ2-2; D call uncertain. The CDR3 contains 16 residues. Trimming stripped 5 bases from V and 1 base from J, with 14 bases between. Germline V lookup: CDR1 KGHSH, CDR2 LQKENI. CDR3 in amino acids: CASSDLSVGNTGELFF. CDR3 DNA: TGTGCCAGCTCAGATTTGTCGGTTGGGAACACCGGGGAGCTGTTTTTT.